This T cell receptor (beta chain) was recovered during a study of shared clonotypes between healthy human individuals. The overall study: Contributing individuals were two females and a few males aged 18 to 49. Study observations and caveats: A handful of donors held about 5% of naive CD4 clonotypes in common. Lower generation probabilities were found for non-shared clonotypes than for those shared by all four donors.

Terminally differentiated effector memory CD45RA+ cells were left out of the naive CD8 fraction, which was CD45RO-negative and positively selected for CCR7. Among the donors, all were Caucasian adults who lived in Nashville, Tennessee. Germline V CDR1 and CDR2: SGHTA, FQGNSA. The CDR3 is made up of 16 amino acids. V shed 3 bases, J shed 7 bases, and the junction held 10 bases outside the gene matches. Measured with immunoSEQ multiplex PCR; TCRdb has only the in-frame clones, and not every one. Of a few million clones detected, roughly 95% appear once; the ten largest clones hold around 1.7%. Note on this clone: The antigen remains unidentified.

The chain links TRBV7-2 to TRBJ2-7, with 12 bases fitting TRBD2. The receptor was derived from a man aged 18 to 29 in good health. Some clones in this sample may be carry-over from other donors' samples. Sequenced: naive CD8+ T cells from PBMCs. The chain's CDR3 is CASSLNALTSGGEQYF. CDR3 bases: TGTGCCAGCAGCTTGAATGCTCTGACTAGCGGGGGTGAGCAGTACTTC.